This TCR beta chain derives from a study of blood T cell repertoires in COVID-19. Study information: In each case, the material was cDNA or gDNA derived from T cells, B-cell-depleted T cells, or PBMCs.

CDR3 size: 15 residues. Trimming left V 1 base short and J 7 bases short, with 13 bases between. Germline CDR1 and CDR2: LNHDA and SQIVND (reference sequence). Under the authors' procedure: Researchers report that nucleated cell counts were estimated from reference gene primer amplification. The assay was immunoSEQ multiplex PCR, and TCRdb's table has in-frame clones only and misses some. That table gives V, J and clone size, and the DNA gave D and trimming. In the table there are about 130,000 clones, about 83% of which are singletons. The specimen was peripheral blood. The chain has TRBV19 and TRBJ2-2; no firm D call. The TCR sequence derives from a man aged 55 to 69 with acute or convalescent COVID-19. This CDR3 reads CASSIVSTVVGELFF. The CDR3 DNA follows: TGTGCCAGTAGTATAGTGTCCACGGTGGTCGGGGAGCTGTTTTTT.